This T cell receptor beta chain was sequenced for a study of blood T cell repertoires in COVID-19. For the study at large: From the United States, Italy and Spain came samples of acute and convalescent COVID-19. Nucleic acid was either cDNA or gDNA, and it came from T cells, B-cell-depleted T cells, or PBMCs.

As processed by the authors: Reference gene primer amplification gave estimated nucleated cell counts. Method: immunoSEQ multiplex PCR; TCRdb's copy keeps in-frame clones and lacks some. Clone size and V and J calls were adopted from that table, with D and trimming inferred from the DNA. The table has fewer than 70,000 clones, about four fifths seen once. The CDR3 loop spans 14 amino acids. The germline V gene has CDR1 MNHEY and CDR2 SVGAGI. V dropped 5 bases and J dropped 5; count of bases not matched to a gene: 8. Sample: peripheral blood. This sequence was found in a woman aged 80 or over with acute or convalescent COVID-19. The V gene is TRBV6-5, the J gene TRBJ1-2; 7 nucleotides match TRBD1. The CDR3 region is CASSPAGTAYGYTF. The CDR3 DNA reads TGTGCCAGCAGTCCGGCCGGGACAGCTTATGGCTACACCTTC.